This T cell receptor (beta chain) was observed in a study of control samples from healthy donors and cancer patients. The table came from immunoSEQ multiplex PCR; TCRdb's copy has only in-frame clones and leaves some out. The data hold about 86,000 clones, with approximately 91% observed a single time. CDR1 and CDR2 from the germline V gene are MRHNA and SNTAGT. CDR3 length: 16 residues. V was shortened by 5 bases and J by 0 bases, with 11 bases between the two germline ends. This clonotype originated in a woman between 45 and 60 years old with colorectal cancer. The specimen was PBMCs. The chain links TRBV6-4 to TRBJ2-6; perhaps TRBD1 as D (6 bases). Written as DNA, the CDR3 is TGTGCCAGCAGTCCGGACAGCTACTCTGGGGCCAACGTCCTGACTTTC. It specifies CASSPDSYSGANVLTF.